Below are 10 T cell receptor beta chains sequenced from a single sample in a study of cytomegalovirus exposure and HLA in healthy donors. Primers included in the PCR were 60 Vbeta and 13 Jbeta primers. TCRdb's copy holds only in-frame clones and misses some; the assay was immunoSEQ multiplex PCR. The sample contains some 90,000 clones, about two thirds of which appear only once. The sample was PBMCs. These TCRs come from a man aged 60 to 69 in good health and CMV-seronegative.

The chain joins TRBV5-4 to TRBJ1-2, with D perhaps matching TRBD1 (6 bases). The germline CDR1 and CDR2 sequences are SGHNT and YYREEE (reference sequence). The CDR3 is 14 residues long. Trimming left V 0 bases short and J 11 bases short, with 17 bases between. The CDR3 DNA reads TGTGCCAGCAGCTTGGGGTGGGGGGGCAGGCTATACACCTTC. It translates to CASSLGWGGRLYTF.

Only one count was recorded for this clone. This CDR3 is CASSSGTGGETQYF. The DNA of the CDR3 is TGTGCCAGCAGCAGTGGAACAGGGGGCGAGACCCAGTACTTC. This sequence joins TRBV7-9 and TRBJ2-5; 9 nucleotides agree with TRBD1. This CDR3 has 14 residues. J was trimmed by 5 bases and V by 5 bases; bases with no gene match: 6. Germline CDR1 and CDR2: SEHNR and FQNEAQ (reference sequence).

The rearrangement uses TRBV9 and TRBJ2-1, with TRBD2 matching over 10 bases. The CDR3 loop spans 16 amino acids. The V segment lost 4 bases and the J segment 6 bases; nucleotides outside the gene matches: 10. CDR1 SGDLS and CDR2 YYNGEE come from the germline V gene. CDR3 bases: TGTGCCAGCAGCCCCCGTAGCGGGAGGATGGGCAATGAGCAGTTCTTC. This gives the protein CASSPRSGRMGNEQFF.

This clone was seen a handful of times. The chain couples TRBV2 to TRBJ2-5, with TRBD1 as a possible D gene (6 bases). Germline values: CDR1 SNHLY, CDR2 FYNNEI. The germline V and J ends were trimmed by 6 bases and 3 bases, with 8 bases remaining between them. This CDR3 has 12 amino acids. The CDR3 loop reads CASSRGEETQYF. Here the CDR3 DNA reads TGTGCCAGCAGCAGGGGCGAAGAGACCCAGTACTTC.

This chain joins TRBV15 and TRBJ2-1; D not certain. Between the trimmed V and J ends, which lost 0 bases and 0 bases, there was a span of 12 bases. This CDR3 has 17 residues. The V gene's germline CDR1 is LNHNV and CDR2 YYDKDF (reference sequence). The CDR3 DNA is TGTGCCACCAGCAGAGATCCCCTCTATACCTCCTACAATGAGCAGTTCTTC. This codes for CATSRDPLYTSYNEQFF.

This clone has a single count. V gene TRBV7-2 combines with J gene TRBJ2-3; 8 bases map to TRBD2. The length of the CDR3 is 14 residues. Germline loops: CDR1 SGHTA, CDR2 FQGNSA. V dropped 5 bases and J dropped 4; count of bases not matched to a gene: 5. In nucleotides, the CDR3 is TGTGCCAGCAGCATGAGCGGGAGCTCAGATACGCAGTATTTT. Amino acid sequence: CASSMSGSSDTQYF.

This clone was seen a few times. Other DNA sequences in the sample encode the same CDR3. The rearrangement uses TRBV7-2 and TRBJ2-3; D not resolved. Germline V CDR1 and CDR2: SGHTA, FQGNSA. The CDR3 runs to 14 residues. With 5 bases removed from V and 1 base from J, the gap between germline ends came to 10 bases. CDR3 amino acids: CASSLLGGTDTQYF. The CDR3 DNA sequence: TGTGCCAGCAGCCTTCTCGGAGGCACAGATACGCAGTATTTT. The complete variable domain, with remaining parts taken from reference TRBV7-2 and TRBJ2-3, reads GAGVSQSPSNKVTEKGKDVELRCDPISGHTALYWYRQSLGQGLEFLIYFQGNSAPDKSGLPSDRFSAERTGGSVSTLTIQRTQQEDSAVYLCASSLLGGTDTQYFGPGTRLTVL.

The V and J genes are TRBV13 and TRBJ2-5; maybe TRBD2 (6 bases). The CDR3 totals 12 residues. Looked up from germline, CDR1 is PRHDT and CDR2 is FYEKMQ (reference sequence). Between the trimmed V and J ends, which lost 2 bases and 7 bases, there was a span of 8 bases. CDR3 nucleotide sequence: TGTGCCAGCAGCTTAACAGCGGGGACCCAGTACTTC. Its protein is CASSLTAGTQYF.

The chain joins TRBV6-6 to TRBJ1-2, with 7 bases identical to TRBD1. The germline V gene encodes CDR1 MNHNY and CDR2 SVGAGI (reference sequence). V lost 10 bases to trimming and J lost 8 bases; unmatched junction nucleotides: 13. This CDR3 has 13 amino acids. The CDR3 nucleotides read TGTGCCACCCTGGAAGCAGGGGGAGAGGGCTACACCTTC. Protein sequence: CATLEAGGEGYTF.

The chain carries TRBV10-2 and TRBJ2-4; D unclear. V lost 3 bases and J 0 bases, leaving 18 bases between the germline ends. Germline loops: CDR1 WSHSY, CDR2 SAAADI. The CDR3 sequence is 18 residues long. In nucleotides, the CDR3 is TGCGCCAGCAGTGAACTCCCCGGTCGGTCACTAGCCAAAAACATTCAGTACTTC. Translation: CASSELPGRSLAKNIQYF.